This T cell receptor (beta chain) appears in the sequencing data of a study of OX40 agonist ivuxolimab in advanced cancers. Looking at the study overall: Ivuxolimab was an agonistic, fully human IgG2 monoclonal antibody directed against OX40 (CD134), a costimulatory receptor. Intravenous ivuxolimab was administered to patients every 2 weeks at six dose levels: 0.01, 0.1, 0.3, 1.5, 3 and 10 mg/kg. Among the roughly 50 dose-escalation patients, roughly 20 had hepatocellular carcinoma, roughly 15 melanoma, 9 renal cell carcinoma and 9 head and neck cancer. A male proportion of about 79% and a mean age of approximately 58 years, ranging from 23 to 79, were recorded for the dose-escalation cohort. Patients were allowed to have had prior anti-PD-1, anti-PD-L1 or anti-CTLA-4 therapy, and approximately 37% of the dose-escalation patients had been treated with checkpoint inhibitors. Three dose-escalation patients achieved partial responses, one with hepatocellular carcinoma and two with cutaneous melanoma. Peripheral TCRbeta sequencing was intended to test whether TCR sequence diversity was altered and clonal T-cell expansion was caused by ivuxolimab. The paper reports the monotherapy dose-escalation portion (N ≈ 50 patients) of the phase I ivuxolimab trial. On the study overall, not on this receptor specifically: After ivuxolimab, expanded clones were on average more numerous among CD8+ T cells than among CD4+ T cells. In the 0.1-3.0 mg/kg groups, partial responders had among the lowest normalized peripheral clonal expansion, particularly in CD8+ T cells. The antigen specificity of the clonally expanded peripheral T cells was not determined. At doses of 0.1 to 3.0 mg/kg, clonal expansion of both CD4+ and CD8+ T cells in blood was seen between baseline and week 6. Low levels of normalized T-cell clonal expansion were also shown by some nonresponding patients.

From its cysteine to its phenylalanine, the CDR3 spans 14 amino acids. The retained sequence is limited to the CDR3, 42 bases, with the frame set at the first base. Relative to germline, V is missing 7 bases and J is missing 4 bases, with 8 bases of the junction outside any gene match. The germline V gene specifies SGHRS as CDR1 and YFSETQ as CDR2. Details on this clone: The antigen it recognizes is unknown. Base quality data are lacking; no much larger clone is found one base away.

Patients with a history of autoimmune disease or receiving systemic immunosuppression were excluded from the trial. Peripheral blood for TCR sequencing was collected from all dose cohorts at baseline, on cycle 4 day 1, and on cycle 7 day 1. Samples were obtained from an open-label, multicenter, first-in-human phase I dose-escalation trial of ivuxolimab. Adults with locally advanced or metastatic melanoma, renal cell carcinoma, hepatocellular carcinoma or head and neck squamous cell carcinoma were enrolled in the trial. Before TCR sequencing, CD4+ T cells and CD8+ T cells from peripheral blood were sorted into separate populations. Genomic DNA was extracted from sorted cells for sequencing of the TCRbeta CDR3 region. The immunoSEQ Assay was used to sequence the TCRbeta CDR3 regions. TCRdb obtained this table from immuneACCESS and retained in-frame rearrangements with V and J assigned. These tables miss some clones; where compared with another copy, unresolved V genes account for less than half of the shortfall, and the remainder is unexplained. Counted in this sample were 95,000 to 150,000 clones; over 85% of them appeared once. In total, the top ten clones hold less than 0.2% of the sample.

This material consisted of CD4+ or CD8+ T cells sorted from blood, taken in a trial of the OX40 agonist ivuxolimab. Rearrangement joined TRBV5-1 to TRBJ2-3, with TRBD2 matching 8 junction bases. The receptor's source is an adult with an advanced solid tumor such as melanoma, head and neck, liver or kidney cancer. The nucleotide sequence reads TGCGCCAGCGCCGGGACTAGTTACGCAGATACGCAGTATTTT. This yields the protein CASAGTSYADTQYF.